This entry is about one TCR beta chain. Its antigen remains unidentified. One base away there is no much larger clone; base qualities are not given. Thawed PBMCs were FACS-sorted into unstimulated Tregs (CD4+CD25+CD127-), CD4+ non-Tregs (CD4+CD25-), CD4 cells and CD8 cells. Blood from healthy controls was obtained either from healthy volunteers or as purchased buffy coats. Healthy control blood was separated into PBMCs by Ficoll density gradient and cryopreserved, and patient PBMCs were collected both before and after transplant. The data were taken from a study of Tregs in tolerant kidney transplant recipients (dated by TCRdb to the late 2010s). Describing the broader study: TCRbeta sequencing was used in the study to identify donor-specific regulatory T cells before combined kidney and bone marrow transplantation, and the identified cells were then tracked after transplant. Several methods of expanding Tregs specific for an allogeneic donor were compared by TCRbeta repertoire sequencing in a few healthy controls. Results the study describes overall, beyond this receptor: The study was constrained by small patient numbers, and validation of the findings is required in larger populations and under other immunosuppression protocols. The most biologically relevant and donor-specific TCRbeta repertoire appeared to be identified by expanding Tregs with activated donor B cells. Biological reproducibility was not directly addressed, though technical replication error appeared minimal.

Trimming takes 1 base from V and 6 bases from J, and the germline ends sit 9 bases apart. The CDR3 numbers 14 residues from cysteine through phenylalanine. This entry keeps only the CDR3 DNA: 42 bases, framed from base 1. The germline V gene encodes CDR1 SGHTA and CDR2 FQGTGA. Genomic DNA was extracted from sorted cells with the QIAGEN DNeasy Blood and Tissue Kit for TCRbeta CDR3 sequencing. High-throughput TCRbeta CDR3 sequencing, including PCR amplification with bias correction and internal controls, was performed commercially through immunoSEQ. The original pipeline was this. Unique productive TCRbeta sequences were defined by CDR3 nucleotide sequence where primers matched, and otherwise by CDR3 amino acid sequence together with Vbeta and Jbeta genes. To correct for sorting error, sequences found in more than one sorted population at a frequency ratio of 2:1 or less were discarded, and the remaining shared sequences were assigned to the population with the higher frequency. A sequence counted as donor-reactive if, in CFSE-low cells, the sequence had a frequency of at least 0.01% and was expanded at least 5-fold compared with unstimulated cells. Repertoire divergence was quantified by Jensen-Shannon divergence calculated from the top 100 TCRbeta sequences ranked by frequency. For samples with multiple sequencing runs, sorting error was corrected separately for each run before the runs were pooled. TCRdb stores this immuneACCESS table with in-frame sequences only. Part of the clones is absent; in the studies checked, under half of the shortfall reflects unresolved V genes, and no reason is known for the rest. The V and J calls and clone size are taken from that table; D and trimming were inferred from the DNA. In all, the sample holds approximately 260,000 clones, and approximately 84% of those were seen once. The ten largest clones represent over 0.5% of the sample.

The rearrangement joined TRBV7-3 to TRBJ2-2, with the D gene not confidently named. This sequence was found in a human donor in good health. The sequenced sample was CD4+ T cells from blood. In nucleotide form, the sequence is TGTGCCAGCAGCTTAAACGCCCCTCCCGGGGAGCTGTTTTTT. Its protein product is CASSLNAPPGELFF.